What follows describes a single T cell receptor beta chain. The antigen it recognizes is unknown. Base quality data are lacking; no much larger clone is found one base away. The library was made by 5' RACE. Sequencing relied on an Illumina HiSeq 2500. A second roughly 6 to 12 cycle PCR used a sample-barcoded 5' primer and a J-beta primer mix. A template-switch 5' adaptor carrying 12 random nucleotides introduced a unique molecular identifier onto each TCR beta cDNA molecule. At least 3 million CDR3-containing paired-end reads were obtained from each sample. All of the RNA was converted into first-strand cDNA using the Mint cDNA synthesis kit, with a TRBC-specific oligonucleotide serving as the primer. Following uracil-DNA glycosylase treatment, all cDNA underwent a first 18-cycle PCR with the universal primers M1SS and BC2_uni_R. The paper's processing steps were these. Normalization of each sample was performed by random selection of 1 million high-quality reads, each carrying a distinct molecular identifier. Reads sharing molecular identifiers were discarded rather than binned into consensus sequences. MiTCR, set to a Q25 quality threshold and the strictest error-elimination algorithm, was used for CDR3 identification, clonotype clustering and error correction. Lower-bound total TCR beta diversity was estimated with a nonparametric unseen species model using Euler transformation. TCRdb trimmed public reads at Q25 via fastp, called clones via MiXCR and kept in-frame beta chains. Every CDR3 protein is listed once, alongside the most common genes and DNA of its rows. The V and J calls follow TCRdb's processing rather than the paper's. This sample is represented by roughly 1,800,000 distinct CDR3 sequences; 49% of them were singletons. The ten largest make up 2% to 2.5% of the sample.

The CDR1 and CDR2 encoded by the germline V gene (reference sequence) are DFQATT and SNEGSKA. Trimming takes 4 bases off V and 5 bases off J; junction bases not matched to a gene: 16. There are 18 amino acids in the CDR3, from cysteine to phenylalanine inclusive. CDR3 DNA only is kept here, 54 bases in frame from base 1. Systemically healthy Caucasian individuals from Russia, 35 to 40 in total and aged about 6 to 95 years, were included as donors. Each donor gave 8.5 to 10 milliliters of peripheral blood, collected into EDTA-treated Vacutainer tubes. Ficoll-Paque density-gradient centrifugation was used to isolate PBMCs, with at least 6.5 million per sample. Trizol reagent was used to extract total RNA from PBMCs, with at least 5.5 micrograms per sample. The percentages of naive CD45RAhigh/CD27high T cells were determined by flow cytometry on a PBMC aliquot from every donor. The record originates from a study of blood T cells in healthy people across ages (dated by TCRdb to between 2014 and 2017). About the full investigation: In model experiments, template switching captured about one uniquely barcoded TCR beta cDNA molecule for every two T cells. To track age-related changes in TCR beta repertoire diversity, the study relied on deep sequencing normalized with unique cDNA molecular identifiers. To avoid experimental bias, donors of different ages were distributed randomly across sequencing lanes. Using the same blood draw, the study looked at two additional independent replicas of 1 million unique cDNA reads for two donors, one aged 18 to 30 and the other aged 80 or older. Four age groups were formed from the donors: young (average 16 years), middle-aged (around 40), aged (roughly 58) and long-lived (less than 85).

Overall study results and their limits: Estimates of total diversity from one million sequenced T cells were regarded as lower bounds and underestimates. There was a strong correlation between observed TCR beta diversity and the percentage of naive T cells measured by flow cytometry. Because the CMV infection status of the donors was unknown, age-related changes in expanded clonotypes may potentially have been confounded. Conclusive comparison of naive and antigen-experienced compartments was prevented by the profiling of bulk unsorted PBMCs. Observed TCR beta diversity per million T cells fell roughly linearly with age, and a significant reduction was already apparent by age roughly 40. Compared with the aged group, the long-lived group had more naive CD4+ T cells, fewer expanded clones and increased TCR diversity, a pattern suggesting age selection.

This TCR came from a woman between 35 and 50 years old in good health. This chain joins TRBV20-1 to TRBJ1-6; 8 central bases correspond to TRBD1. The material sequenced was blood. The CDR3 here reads CSANPTGDPHTNNSPLHF. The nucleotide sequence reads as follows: TGCAGTGCTAATCCGACAGGGGACCCACATACTAATAATTCACCCCTCCACTTT.